This T cell receptor beta chain was captured in a study of blood T cell repertoires in COVID-19. Study-level information: Spain, Italy and the United States supplied samples that represented acute and convalescent COVID-19. PBMCs, B-cell-depleted T cells, or T cells were the source of the cDNA or gDNA that made up the material.

As originally analysed: Estimation of nucleated cell counts was performed using reference gene primer amplification. Sequenced by immunoSEQ multiplex PCR; TCRdb stores in-frame clones only, minus some. V, J and clone size are taken as reported in that table, and D and trimming were inferred from the DNA itself. The sample records under 250,000 clones, approximately 83% being singletons. Germline CDR1 is LNHDA and CDR2 is SQIVND (reference sequence). This CDR3 has 16 residues. Trimming cost V 1 base and J 9 bases, with 16 bases left between them. Material for sequencing was peripheral blood. This receptor was taken from a man between 50 and 59 years old with active or convalescent COVID-19. The V and J genes are TRBV19 and TRBJ2-6, with D possibly matching TRBD1 (6 bases). As DNA, the CDR3 is TGTGCCAGTAGTATAGGCGACTCTGGCAGGGGCAACGTCCTGACTTTC. Protein sequence: CASSIGDSGRGNVLTF.